The rows below give T cell receptor beta chains drawn from one sample of a study of blood T cell repertoires in COVID-19. Measured with immunoSEQ multiplex PCR; TCRdb has only the in-frame clones, and not every one. The sample contains some 190,000 clones, more than 70% of which appear only once. Specimen: peripheral blood. These receptors were taken from a woman in her forties who had recovered from COVID-19. The CDR3 runs from the conserved cysteine through the conserved F or W. D genes are given only for firm matches. Size is stated for part of the rows, as once, few or many counts, or as a class when the clone is expanded.

j_call | clone_size | v_call | d_call | cdr3_nt | cdr3_aa
TRBJ2-7 | once | TRBV11-2 | - | TGTGCCAGCAGCTTATACGAGACAAACTACGAGCAGTACTTC | CASSLYETNYEQYF
TRBJ1-2 | - | TRBV6-5 | - | TGTGCCAGCAGTTACTCGAGTAGAGGGCACGGCTACACCTTC | CASSYSSRGHGYTF
TRBJ1-5 | - | TRBV5-6 | TRBD1 | TGTGCCAGCAGCGGCGGACAGGGTAGGAATCAGCCCCAGCATTTT | CASSGGQGRNQPQHF
TRBJ1-1 | - | TRBV12-3/TRBV12-4 | - | TGTGCCAGCAGTTTTCCGGGGACTGAAGCTTTCTTT | CASSFPGTEAFF
TRBJ1-5 | - | TRBV7-9 | TRBD1 | TGTGCCAGCAGCTTAGCGGGGGGACAGGGAAGCAATCAGCCCCAGCATTTT | CASSLAGGQGSNQPQHF
TRBJ2-2 | - | TRBV5-1 | TRBD1 | TGCGCCAGCAGCTTGGGCGGCGGGACAGGGGGCCCCGGGGAGCTGTTTTTT | CASSLGGGTGGPGELFF
TRBJ1-5 | - | TRBV2 | - | TGTGCCAGCAGACAGGACAGAAGCAATCAGCCCCAGCATTTT | CASRQDRSNQPQHF
TRBJ2-3 | - | TRBV27 | - | TGTGCCAGCAGTCTCACAGGGAGGGGCACAGATACGCAGTATTTT | CASSLTGRGTDTQYF
TRBJ1-1 | - | TRBV6-4 | TRBD1 | TGTGCCAGCAGGGTACAGGGGGGAGTCACTGAAGCTTTCTTT | CASRVQGGVTEAFF
TRBJ1-1 | - | TRBV28 | - | TGTGCCAGCAGTTTATCCCCTTTTGCTGAAGCTTTCTTT | CASSLSPFAEAFF
TRBJ2-1 | - | TRBV28 | TRBD2 | TGTGCCAGCAGTTTATTAGCGGGAGCTTACAATGAGCAGTTCTTC | CASSLLAGAYNEQFF
TRBJ2-4 | - | TRBV5-1 | TRBD2 | TGCGCCAGCGGCGGGACTAATGAAAACATTCAGTACTTC | CASGGTNENIQYF
TRBJ2-5 | - | TRBV7-3 | - | TGTGCCAGCAGCTTAATGGCTCCTAGGGGTAACCAAGAGACCCAGTACTTC | CASSLMAPRGNQETQYF
TRBJ2-7 | - | TRBV6-2/TRBV6-3 | TRBD2 | TGTGCCAGCAGTTCTACTAGCGGGAGCTCCTACGAGCAGTACTTC | CASSSTSGSSYEQYF
TRBJ2-1 | - | TRBV5-1 | - | TGCGCCAGCAGTTGGGACTTCCAGGGCAATGAGCAGTTCTTC | CASSWDFQGNEQFF
TRBJ2-1 | - | TRBV27 | TRBD2 | TGTGCCAGCAGCGACCTTAGCGGGAGCTCCTACAATGAGCAGTTCTTC | CASSDLSGSSYNEQFF
TRBJ2-5 | - | TRBV5-1 | TRBD1 | TGCGCCAGCAGCGCCTCGACAGGGACGGAGACCCAGTACTTC | CASSASTGTETQYF
TRBJ1-3 | - | TRBV18 | - | TGTGCCAGCTCCCGGAAGGAGGCCCCCCCGGACACCATATATTTT | CASSRKEAPPDTIYF
TRBJ1-2 | - | TRBV25-1 | TRBD1 | TGTGCCAGCAGAGGACAGGGAATGGCTGGCTACACCTTC | CASRGQGMAGYTF
TRBJ1-3 | - | TRBV9 | - | TGTGCCAGCAGCGAAACAGGAATCTCTGGAAACACCATATATTTT | CASSETGISGNTIYF
TRBJ2-2 | - | TRBV5-1 | - | TGCGCCAGCAGCTGGGACTGGACGAACACCGGGGAGCTGTTTTTT | CASSWDWTNTGELFF
TRBJ2-3 | - | TRBV28 | TRBD1 | TGTGCCAGCATCCCGGGGGGGGACAGGGGACTCACAGATACGCAGTATTTT | CASIPGGDRGLTDTQYF
TRBJ2-5 | - | TRBV7-2 | - | TGTGCCAGCAGCTTGGACAGACGGGCCCAGTACTTC | CASSLDRRAQYF
TRBJ1-2 | - | TRBV28 | TRBD1 | TGTGCCAGCAGTTTGGGGACAGGGGTTTACTACACCTTC | CASSLGTGVYYTF
TRBJ1-1 | - | TRBV7-9 | TRBD1 | TGTGCCAGCAGCGGACTGACAGGGATGAACACTGAAGCTTTCTTT | CASSGLTGMNTEAFF
TRBJ2-1 | - | TRBV24-1 | TRBD2 | TGTGCCACCAGTGATTCCCTAGCGGGAGCGAAGGATGAGCAGTTCTTC | CATSDSLAGAKDEQFF
TRBJ1-4 | - | TRBV5-5 | - | TGTGCCAGCAGCCCCGCGGGTGCGGGGGCTAATGAAAAACTGTTTTTT | CASSPAGAGANEKLFF
TRBJ1-5 | once | TRBV6-5 | TRBD1 | TGTGCCATCAGAAGCCGGGACAGGGAAAATCAGCCCCAGCATTTT | CAIRSRDRENQPQHF
TRBJ1-5 | - | TRBV18 | - | TGTGCCAGCTCACCATGGCAGGGGCCTGATCAGCCCCAGCATTTT | CASSPWQGPDQPQHF
TRBJ1-4 | - | TRBV2 | TRBD1 | TGTGCCAGCAGTGAAGGCCCAAGGACAGGGCCATTCGGAAAACTGTTTTTT | CASSEGPRTGPFGKLFF
TRBJ1-1 | - | TRBV6-5 | TRBD1 | TGTGCCAGCAGTTTATTCCGGGACAGGGGCACTTTCTTT | CASSLFRDRGTFF
TRBJ2-7 | - | TRBV28 | TRBD1 | TGTGCCAGCAGCACGGGACAGGGTACTTTAGGGCAGTACTTC | CASSTGQGTLGQYF
TRBJ2-4 | - | TRBV5-6 | TRBD1 | TGTGCCAGCAGCTTGGGGACAGGGGGGCAAAACATTCAGTACTTC | CASSLGTGGQNIQYF
TRBJ2-7 | - | TRBV29-1 | - | TGCAGCGTTCTTGAGGACGAGCAGTACTTC | CSVLEDEQYF
TRBJ1-2 | - | TRBV12-3/TRBV12-4 | TRBD1 | TGTGCCAGCAGTTTATCACAGGGGGATGGCTACACCTTC | CASSLSQGDGYTF
TRBJ2-3 | - | TRBV19 | TRBD2 | TGTGCCAGTAGTATTACTAGCGGGAGCACAGATACGCAGTATTTT | CASSITSGSTDTQYF
TRBJ2-2 | - | TRBV10-3 | TRBD2 | TGTGCCATCAGTGAGTGGACTAGCGGAAACACCGGGGAGCTGTTTTTT | CAISEWTSGNTGELFF
TRBJ2-3 | - | TRBV5-1 | TRBD1 | TGCGCCAGCAGCTTAGGACAGGCCACAGATACGCAGTATTTT | CASSLGQATDTQYF
TRBJ1-2 | - | TRBV2 | - | TGTGCCAGCAGTACCGGGGATTCCTATGGCTACACCTTC | CASSTGDSYGYTF
TRBJ1-6 | - | TRBV28 | TRBD1 | TGTGCCAGCAGTTTGCGGGACAGGGGGCGGGCTTGGGGTTCACCCCTCCACTTT | CASSLRDRGRAWGSPLHF